These 29 T cell receptor beta chains were all obtained from the same sample, sequenced in a study of PD-1 blockade in mismatch repair-deficient tumors. Data came from immunoSEQ multiplex PCR; TCRdb stores just in-frame clones and leaves some out. The sample holds tens of thousands of clones, 70% to 80% seen once. The specimen was peripheral blood, collected 4 weeks after starting pembrolizumab. These receptors were obtained from an adult with mismatch repair-deficient cancer.

The chain links TRBV28 to TRBJ1-5; D is unresolved. Germline V lookup: CDR1 MDHEN, CDR2 SYDVKM. The CDR3 covers 13 residues. V was cut by 7 bases and J by 0 bases, with 7 bases left in between. The CDR3 region has the DNA TGTGCCAGCAATACAAATAGCAATCAGCCCCAGCATTTT. Amino acid sequence: CASNTNSNQPQHF.

Many counts were recorded for this clone. This rearrangement joins TRBV6-1 to TRBJ1-2, with a possible D match to TRBD1 (6 bases). The CDR3 is made up of 13 amino acids. Germline V gene sequence: CDR1 MNHNS, CDR2 SASEGT. Trimming took 3 bases from V and 7 from J, leaving 12 bases between them. The DNA of the CDR3 is TGTGCCAGCAGTGACAATCAGGGGTTTGGCTACACCTTC. This codes for CASSDNQGFGYTF.

This clone was counted a few times. The chain is built from TRBV9 and TRBJ2-7, with D perhaps TRBD2 (6 bases). The CDR3 sequence is 14 residues long. CDR1 SGDLS and CDR2 YYNGEE come from the germline V gene. V dropped 4 bases and J dropped 4 bases, with 15 bases sitting between them. CDR3 coding DNA: TGTGCCAGCAGCCTTACTAGCTCGGGATACGAGCAGTACTTC. This gives the protein CASSLTSSGYEQYF.

The chain uses TRBV28 and TRBJ2-5; TRBD2 matches at 8 bases. CDR1 is MDHEN, CDR2 SYDVKM, per germline. With 5 bases clipped from V and 0 bases from J, the junction kept 11 bases outside the gene matches. The CDR3 has 17 residues. Here the CDR3 DNA reads TGTGCCAGCAGTCACCTCTTTGGCGGGAGGTACCAAGAGACCCAGTACTTC. It encodes CASSHLFGGRYQETQYF.

This clone was detected once. V gene TRBV6-1 combines with J gene TRBJ2-3; D unresolved. CDR1 and CDR2 from the germline V gene are MNHNS and SASEGT. The V gene lost 1 base and the J gene lost 1 base, with 9 bases spanning the gap. The CDR3 loop spans 15 amino acids. As DNA, the CDR3 is TGTGCCAGCAGTGAAGTTGGCGCCGGCACAGATACGCAGTATTTT. Protein product: CASSEVGAGTDTQYF.

The V call is TRBV4-3, the J call TRBJ2-7; tentatively, D is TRBD1 (5 bases). The V and J ends lost 3 bases and 0 bases respectively, with 6 bases between them. Germline CDR1 reads LGHNA; CDR2 reads YSLEER. This CDR3 comprises 13 residues. CDR3 residues: CASSQDTSYEQYF. In DNA, the CDR3 is TGCGCCAGCAGCCAGGACACCTCCTACGAGCAGTACTTC.

There are a few counts of this clone. The chain joins TRBV7-2 to TRBJ2-7, with D perhaps TRBD2 (6 bases). The V gene's germline CDR1 is SGHTA and CDR2 FQGNSA. The V and J ends lost 5 bases and 3 bases respectively, with 11 bases between them. This CDR3 contains 13 residues. The CDR3 protein is CASSQAGRYEQYF. In DNA form, the CDR3 reads TGTGCCAGCAGCCAAGCGGGCCGCTACGAGCAGTACTTC.

This clone appeared once. The CDR3 sequence is CASSRSSLETQYF. The CDR3 region has the DNA TGTGCCAGCAGTCGCAGTTCTTTGGAGACCCAGTACTTC. The chain combines TRBV7-9 with TRBJ2-5; D uncertain. V was trimmed by 6 bases and J by 5 bases, leaving 13 bases between them. Germline lookup yields CDR1 SEHNR and CDR2 FQNEAQ (reference sequence). The CDR3 runs 13 residues. The whole variable domain, remainder taken from reference TRBV7-9 and TRBJ2-5, is DTGVSQNPRHKITKRGQNVTFRCDPISEHNRLYWYRQTLGQGPEFLTYFQNEAQLEKSRLLSDRFSAERPKGSFSTLEIQRTEQGDSAMYLCASSRSSLETQYFGPGTRLLVL.

The chain carries TRBV27 and TRBJ2-7, with a tentative D call TRBD1 (5 bases). The germline V and J ends were trimmed by 3 bases and 2 bases, with 11 bases remaining between them. CDR3 size: 14 residues. Germline CDR1 MNHEY, CDR2 SMNVEV (reference sequence). The DNA for the CDR3 is TGTGCCAGCAGTTTTTATCAGGGTCCCTACGAGCAGTACTTC. This translates into CASSFYQGPYEQYF.

A note on this clone: This sample also contains other DNA sequences that code for the same CDR3. The rearrangement uses TRBV6-4 and TRBJ2-1, with TRBD2 matching 8 bases. CDR3 length: 14 amino acids. V was pared by 2 bases and J by 6 bases, with 3 bases of the junction left unmatched. Germline V gene lookup returns CDR1 MRHNA and CDR2 SNTAGT. CDR3 DNA sequence: TGTGCCAGCAGTGACGGTACTAGCGGCAATGAGCAGTTCTTC. Residues: CASSDGTSGNEQFF.

This chain uses TRBV28 with TRBJ2-7; D gene unclear. Between the trimmed V and J ends, which lost 2 bases and 2 bases, there was a span of 7 bases. This CDR3 region has 13 residues. Germline V gene data show CDR1 as MDHEN and CDR2 as SYDVKM. CDR3: CASSLGVPYEQYF. The CDR3 DNA sequence: TGTGCCAGCAGTTTAGGGGTGCCCTACGAGCAGTACTTC.

The chain joins TRBV21-1 to TRBJ2-2; the table's TRBD1 call for D was not verified on the DNA. TRBV21-1 is listed as a pseudogene. This CDR3 spans 15 amino acids. This CDR3 reads CASSKGGQGAGELFF. The CDR3 region has the DNA TGTGCCAGCAGCAAAGGTGGGCAGGGGGCCGGGGAGCTGTTTTTT.

CDR3 sequence reads: CASTLDRANEKLFF. The CDR3 DNA reads TGCGCCAGCACCTTGGACAGAGCTAATGAAAAACTGTTTTTT. The V gene is TRBV23-1, the J gene TRBJ1-4; D perhaps matches TRBD1 (6 bases). TRBV23-1 is an ORF, with its function uncertain. V gave up 7 bases and J gave up 3 bases, with 12 bases separating them. CDR3 length: 14 amino acids.

The V and J genes are TRBV14 and TRBJ2-1, with TRBD2 matching 9 bases. Germline CDR1 reads SGHDN; CDR2 reads FVKESK. With 4 bases clipped from V and 0 bases from J, the junction kept 10 bases outside the gene matches. The length of the CDR3 is 18 residues. Written as DNA, the CDR3 is TGTGCCAGCAGCCGGGGGGCGCGGGAGGGCCGCTCCTACAATGAGCAGTTCTTC. It yields the protein CASSRGAREGRSYNEQFF.

The gene calls are TRBV28 and TRBJ2-5; D perhaps matches TRBD1 (5 bases). Trimming stripped 8 bases from V and 2 bases from J, with 21 bases between. This CDR3 is 16 amino acids long. Germline CDR1 and CDR2: MDHEN and SYDVKM. CDR3 in amino acids: CASSYQQTEDQETQYF. CDR3 coding DNA: TGTGCCAGCTCCTACCAACAGACAGAAGATCAAGAGACCCAGTACTTC.

The chain is built from TRBV11-2 and TRBJ2-2; TRBD2 matches at 9 bases. With 5 bases clipped from V and 0 bases from J, the junction kept 4 bases outside the gene matches. The CDR3 covers 16 residues. Per the germline V gene, CDR1 is SGHAT and CDR2 is FQNNGV. The CDR3 coding sequence is TGTGCCAGCAGCCCTATAGCGGGGGCGAACACCGGGGAGCTGTTTTTT. The encoded protein is CASSPIAGANTGELFF.

This chain links TRBV10-3 with TRBJ2-1, with 9 bases aligning to TRBD2. The CDR3 loop spans 15 amino acids. Losses at the gene ends were 10 bases for V and 0 bases for J; bases not matched to a gene: 7. Germline V gene data show CDR1 as ENHRY and CDR2 as SYGVKD. The CDR3 spells CASAGGPSSYNEQFF. The CDR3 DNA follows: TGTGCCAGCGCGGGAGGGCCGAGCTCCTACAATGAGCAGTTCTTC.

The chain joins TRBV9 to TRBJ1-2, with no clear D. V shed 1 base and J shed 1 base, with 11 bases lying between them. The CDR3 has 15 amino acids. Per germline, CDR1 SGDLS and CDR2 YYNGEE. DNA for the CDR3: TGTGCCAGCAGCGTAAACGCCCACGGTAACTATGGCTACACCTTC. It is translated as CASSVNAHGNYGYTF.

This clone occurred once. The J gene is TRBJ2-7, the V gene TRBV4-3, with 10 positions matching TRBD1. With V trimmed by 1 base and J by 6 bases, 15 bases remained unmatched. CDR1 is LGHNA and CDR2 is YSLEER in the germline V gene. CDR3 length: 18 amino acids. The CDR3 loop reads CASSQVPGRDRGPLEQYF. The CDR3 DNA reads TGCGCCAGCAGCCAAGTGCCGGGGAGGGACAGGGGCCCCCTCGAGCAGTACTTC.

A note on this clone: Additional DNA sequences in this sample encode the identical CDR3. J is TRBJ2-6 and V is TRBV6-5; D may match TRBD1 or TRBD2 (6 bases each). V shed 4 bases and J shed 4 bases, with 14 bases lying between them. The CDR3 loop spans 16 amino acids. CDR1 is MNHEY and CDR2 is SVGAGI in the germline V gene. The chain's CDR3 is CASSSSGARGANVLTF. The CDR3 nucleotides read TGTGCCAGCAGTTCATCGGGGGCGCGGGGGGCCAACGTCCTGACTTTC.

The rearrangement links TRBV11-2 to TRBJ2-7; TRBD1 matches at 7 bases. The CDR3 length is 15 residues. V gave up 0 bases and J gave up 3 bases; unmatched junction bases: 5. Per the germline V gene, CDR1 is SGHAT and CDR2 is FQNNGV. The CDR3 loop is CASSLDRGYYYEQYF. CDR3 nucleotide sequence: TGTGCCAGCAGCTTAGACAGGGGGTACTACTACGAGCAGTACTTC.

The chain recombines TRBV6-1 with TRBJ2-7, with 9 bases fitting TRBD1. Losses at the gene ends were 2 bases for V and 2 bases for J; bases not matched to a gene: 1. The CDR3 is 14 amino acids. Looked up from germline, CDR1 is MNHNS and CDR2 is SASEGT. The CDR3 loop is CASSERQGAYEQYF. The CDR3 DNA reads TGTGCCAGCAGTGAAAGACAGGGGGCCTACGAGCAGTACTTC.

The chain joins TRBV9 to TRBJ1-1, with 8 bases lining up with TRBD1. V gave up 4 bases and J gave up 4 bases; unmatched junction bases: 9. CDR3 length: 15 residues. Germline V gene sequence: CDR1 SGDLS, CDR2 YYNGEE. The CDR3 sequence: CASSPRTGLGTEAFF. The CDR3 DNA follows: TGTGCCAGCAGCCCGCGGACAGGGCTGGGCACTGAAGCTTTCTTT.

The rearrangement uses TRBV27 and TRBJ2-6; D not certain. The germline V and J ends were trimmed by 6 bases and 0 bases, with 27 bases remaining between them. Looked up from germline, CDR1 is MNHEY and CDR2 is SMNVEV (reference sequence). CDR3 length: 21 residues. The CDR3, as DNA: TGTGCCAGCAGCCTAACCATTCCTAACCTACTTTTGGGCTCTGGGGCCAACGTCCTGACTTTC. It is translated as CASSLTIPNLLLGSGANVLTF.

The CDR3 sequence is CASSLVLGAADTQYF. The CDR3 nucleotides read TGTGCCAGCAGCTTAGTTCTGGGGGCCGCAGATACGCAGTATTTT. The chain carries TRBV7-9 and TRBJ2-3, with a weak D call TRBD1 (6 bases). V was shortened by 1 base and J by 4 bases, with 12 bases between the two germline ends. The CDR3 runs to 15 residues. CDR1 is SEHNR, CDR2 FQNEAQ, per germline (reference sequence).

V gene TRBV4-2 combines with J gene TRBJ1-5; maybe TRBD1 (6 bases). The CDR3 has 18 residues. Germline V gene data show CDR1 as LGHNA and CDR2 as YNFKEQ. The germline V and J ends were trimmed by 0 bases and 0 bases, with 15 bases remaining between them. The CDR3 protein is CASSQDRGYAYSNQPQHF. DNA for the CDR3: TGTGCCAGCAGCCAAGATAGGGGGTACGCATATAGCAATCAGCCCCAGCATTTT.

This rearrangement joins TRBV5-6 to TRBJ1-4; D may be TRBD1 (6 bases). CDR3 length equals 16 residues. Per the germline V gene, CDR1 is SGHDT and CDR2 is YYEEEE. Trimming cost V 3 bases and J 0 bases, with 12 bases left between them. In nucleotides, the CDR3 is TGTGCCAGCAGCTCCGACAGGTGGGCAACTAATGAAAAACTGTTTTTT. This sequence encodes CASSSDRWATNEKLFF.

The chain has TRBV28 and TRBJ2-7; 11 bases are shared with TRBD2. Trimming took 2 bases from V and 5 from J; bases not matched to a gene: 14. Germline-derived CDR1 and CDR2 are MDHEN and SYDVKM. This CDR3 comprises 18 residues. The DNA of the CDR3 is TGTGCCAGCAGTTTAAAACTAGCGGGAGTTTTTATGGTCGACGAGCAGTACTTC. This translates into CASSLKLAGVFMVDEQYF.

The CDR3, as DNA: TGTGCCAGCAGCTTAGGTCACAGGCTGACTCCAACTAATGAAAAACTGTTTTTT. The encoded protein is CASSLGHRLTPTNEKLFF. The rearrangement links TRBV11-2 to TRBJ1-4, with a tentative D call TRBD1 (5 bases). The CDR3 contains 18 residues. CDR1 is SGHAT, CDR2 FQNNGV, per germline. The V end was cut by 1 base, the J end by 0 bases, with 15 bases between. The variable domain in full, completed from reference TRBV11-2 and TRBJ1-4, reads EAGVAQSPRYKIIEKRQSVAFWCNPISGHATLYWYQQILGQGPKLLIQFQNNGVVDDSQLPKDRFSAERLKGVDSTLKIQPAKLEDSAVYLCASSLGHRLTPTNEKLFFGSGTQLSVL.